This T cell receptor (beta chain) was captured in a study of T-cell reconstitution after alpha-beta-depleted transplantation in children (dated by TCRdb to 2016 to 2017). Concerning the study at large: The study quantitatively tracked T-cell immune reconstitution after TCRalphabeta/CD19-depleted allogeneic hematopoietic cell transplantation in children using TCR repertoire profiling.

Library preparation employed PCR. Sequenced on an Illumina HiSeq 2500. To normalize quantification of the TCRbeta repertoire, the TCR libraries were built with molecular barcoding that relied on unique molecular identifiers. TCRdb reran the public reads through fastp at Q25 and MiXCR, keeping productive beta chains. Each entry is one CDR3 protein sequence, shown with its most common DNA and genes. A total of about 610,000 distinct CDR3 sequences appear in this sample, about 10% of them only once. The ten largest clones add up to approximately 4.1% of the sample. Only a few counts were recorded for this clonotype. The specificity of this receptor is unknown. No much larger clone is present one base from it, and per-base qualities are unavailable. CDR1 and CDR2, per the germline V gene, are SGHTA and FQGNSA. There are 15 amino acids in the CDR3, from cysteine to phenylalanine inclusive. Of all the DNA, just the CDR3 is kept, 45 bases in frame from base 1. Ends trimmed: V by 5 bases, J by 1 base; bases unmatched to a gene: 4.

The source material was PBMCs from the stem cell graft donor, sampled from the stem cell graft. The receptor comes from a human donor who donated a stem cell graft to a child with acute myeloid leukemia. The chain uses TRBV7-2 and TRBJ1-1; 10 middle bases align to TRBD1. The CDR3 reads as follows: CASSRWDRGNTEAFF. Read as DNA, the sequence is TGTGCCAGCAGCCGGTGGGACAGGGGGAACACTGAAGCTTTCTTT.